These T cell receptor beta chains were read from a single sample in a study of cytomegalovirus exposure and HLA in healthy donors. TCRdb keeps only in-frame clones here, not all; method: immunoSEQ multiplex PCR. The sample consists of 65,000 to 85,000 clones, 65% to 70% of them appearing once. The sequenced sample consisted of PBMCs. These receptor sequences come from a male donor in good health and CMV-seropositive. The CDR3 runs from the conserved cysteine through the conserved F or W. D genes are given only for firm matches. Clone size is given for some rows only: seen once, a few or many times, or a class if the clone is expanded.

abundance: NA; v_gene: TRBV5-1; j_gene: TRBJ2-3; d_gene: TRBD2; CDR3nt: TGCGCCAGCAGCCCAGGCGGCCTGGGGCGGGGGGGCTCCACAGATACGCAGTATTTT; CDR3aa: CASSPGGLGRGGSTDTQYF
abundance: NA; v_gene: TRBV28; j_gene: TRBJ1-5; d_gene: NA; CDR3nt: TGTGCCAGCAGTAACTCTATACATCAGCCCCAGCATTTT; CDR3aa: CASSNSIHQPQHF
abundance: NA; v_gene: TRBV5-6; j_gene: TRBJ2-1; d_gene: TRBD2; CDR3nt: TGTGCCAGCAGCCTACTAGCGGGGCGCTCCTACAATGAGCAGTTCTTC; CDR3aa: CASSLLAGRSYNEQFF
abundance: NA; v_gene: TRBV9; j_gene: TRBJ2-3; d_gene: NA; CDR3nt: TGTGCCAGCAGCGTAGAGGGGACTCACAGCACAGATACGCAGTATTTT; CDR3aa: CASSVEGTHSTDTQYF
abundance: NA; v_gene: TRBV19; j_gene: TRBJ2-7; d_gene: NA; CDR3nt: TGTGCCAGTAGACAGGGCTCATCCTACGAGCAGTACTTC; CDR3aa: CASRQGSSYEQYF
abundance: NA; v_gene: TRBV10-1; j_gene: TRBJ2-2; d_gene: NA; CDR3nt: TGCGCCAGCAGTAGAGGGGGGGTTAACACCGGGGAGCTGTTTTTT; CDR3aa: CASSRGGVNTGELFF
abundance: NA; v_gene: TRBV6-1; j_gene: TRBJ1-2; d_gene: NA; CDR3nt: TGTGCCAGCAGTGAACAGGGGCGCTATGGCTACACCTTC; CDR3aa: CASSEQGRYGYTF
abundance: few; v_gene: TRBV10-3; j_gene: TRBJ2-7; d_gene: NA; CDR3nt: TGTGCCATCAGTGAGTCGACGGGGGGACAGGTTTCCCGCGAGCAGTACTTC; CDR3aa: CAISESTGGQVSREQYF
abundance: NA; v_gene: TRBV18; j_gene: TRBJ1-1; d_gene: NA; CDR3nt: TGTGCCAGCTCGGCAGGACAGAACACTGAAGCTTTCTTT; CDR3aa: CASSAGQNTEAFF
abundance: NA; v_gene: TRBV11-3; j_gene: TRBJ2-1; d_gene: TRBD2; CDR3nt: TGTGCCAGCAGCTTAGGTAGTCTAGCGGGGCGTAATGAGCAGTTCTTC; CDR3aa: CASSLGSLAGRNEQFF
abundance: NA; v_gene: TRBV10-3; j_gene: TRBJ1-1; d_gene: TRBD1; CDR3nt: TGTGCCATCAGTGAGTCAGACAGGGCAGGGACTGAAGCTTTCTTT; CDR3aa: CAISESDRAGTEAFF
abundance: few; v_gene: TRBV19; j_gene: TRBJ1-1; d_gene: NA; CDR3nt: TGTGCCAGTGGTACGACCGGGACATCTAAAAGAGCTTTCTTT; CDR3aa: CASGTTGTSKRAFF
abundance: NA; v_gene: TRBV10-2; j_gene: TRBJ2-7; d_gene: NA; CDR3nt: TGCGCCAGCAGTGGAGGCGGGGATAGGTACGAGCAGTACTTC; CDR3aa: CASSGGGDRYEQYF
abundance: few; v_gene: TRBV9; j_gene: TRBJ2-7; d_gene: TRBD2; CDR3nt: TGTGCCAGCAGCCCGACTAGCGTCGGGCGCGAGCAGTACTTC; CDR3aa: CASSPTSVGREQYF
abundance: NA; v_gene: TRBV5-1; j_gene: TRBJ1-6; d_gene: TRBD1; CDR3nt: TGCGCCAGCAGCTTGGGACAGGGTAATTCACCCCTCCACTTT; CDR3aa: CASSLGQGNSPLHF
abundance: once; v_gene: TRBV5-1; j_gene: TRBJ2-7; d_gene: NA; CDR3nt: TGCGCCAGCAGCTCGACAGCTACCTACGAGCAGTACTTC; CDR3aa: CASSSTATYEQYF
abundance: NA; v_gene: TRBV5-5; j_gene: TRBJ2-3; d_gene: NA; CDR3nt: TGTGCCAGCAGCTTTGGCGGGTACACGCAGTATTTT; CDR3aa: CASSFGGYTQYF
abundance: NA; v_gene: TRBV5-1; j_gene: TRBJ2-7; d_gene: TRBD2; CDR3nt: TGCGCCAGCAGCCTGGCAGCGGGGCCGTCCTACGAGCAGTACTTC; CDR3aa: CASSLAAGPSYEQYF
abundance: NA; v_gene: TRBV30; j_gene: TRBJ2-1; d_gene: TRBD2; CDR3nt: TGTGCCTGGACTCCCAGCGGGAGGGACTCCTACAATGAGCAGTTCTTC; CDR3aa: CAWTPSGRDSYNEQFF
abundance: NA; v_gene: TRBV9; j_gene: TRBJ2-3; d_gene: NA; CDR3nt: TGTGCCAGCAGCCCTCTTTCGGGGAGCGTAAGCACAGATACGCAGTATTTT; CDR3aa: CASSPLSGSVSTDTQYF
abundance: few; v_gene: TRBV7-9; j_gene: TRBJ2-7; d_gene: NA; CDR3nt: TGTGCCAGCAGCTTAGTAAGCCCTCCCTACGAGCAGTACTTC; CDR3aa: CASSLVSPPYEQYF
abundance: NA; v_gene: TRBV7-2; j_gene: TRBJ1-3; d_gene: NA; CDR3nt: TGTGCCAGCAGCTTAGGATTACCAGGGGAGTTTGCAAACACCATATATTTT; CDR3aa: CASSLGLPGEFANTIYF
abundance: NA; v_gene: TRBV6-6; j_gene: TRBJ2-3; d_gene: TRBD2; CDR3nt: TGTGCCAGCAGTCAGCATTCTAGCGGGGCGTACGATACGCAGTATTTT; CDR3aa: CASSQHSSGAYDTQYF
abundance: NA; v_gene: TRBV29-1; j_gene: TRBJ1-2; d_gene: NA; CDR3nt: TGCAGCGTTGCCCCCCACCTCAGGGTAGGTGAGGGCTACACCTTC; CDR3aa: CSVAPHLRVGEGYTF
abundance: NA; v_gene: TRBV30; j_gene: TRBJ1-5; d_gene: NA; CDR3nt: TGTGCCTGGAATATGGGAAGGGGAAATCAGCCCCAGCATTTT; CDR3aa: CAWNMGRGNQPQHF
abundance: NA; v_gene: TRBV4-2; j_gene: TRBJ1-2; d_gene: TRBD1; CDR3nt: TGTGCCAGCAGCCAAGATCGACAGGGACGCTATGGCTACACCTTC; CDR3aa: CASSQDRQGRYGYTF
abundance: NA; v_gene: TRBV11-2; j_gene: TRBJ2-7; d_gene: NA; CDR3nt: TGTGCCAGCAGCTTAGTCAGATGGGGGCGACGGAATAGCTCCTACGAGCAGTACTTC; CDR3aa: CASSLVRWGRRNSSYEQYF
abundance: once; v_gene: TRBV28; j_gene: TRBJ1-2; d_gene: TRBD1; CDR3nt: TGTGCCAGCAGTTTGGACAGGGGGCGGGTTACTTCCTATGGCTACACCTTC; CDR3aa: CASSLDRGRVTSYGYTF
abundance: NA; v_gene: TRBV12-5; j_gene: TRBJ2-5; d_gene: NA; CDR3nt: TGTGCTAGTGGAAAAGGAGTTCAAGAGACCCAGTACTTC; CDR3aa: CASGKGVQETQYF
abundance: few; v_gene: TRBV7-9; j_gene: TRBJ1-2; d_gene: NA; CDR3nt: TGTTCCAGCAGCCCTACAGGGAATGGCTACACCTTC; CDR3aa: CSSSPTGNGYTF
abundance: NA; v_gene: TRBV30; j_gene: TRBJ1-1; d_gene: NA; CDR3nt: TGTGCCTGGAGTTACGGGGTATACTCCAGGAGTGAAGCTTTCTTT; CDR3aa: CAWSYGVYSRSEAFF
abundance: NA; v_gene: TRBV29-1; j_gene: TRBJ2-1; d_gene: NA; CDR3nt: TGCAGCGCCCTCCAAAGCTTCTACAATGAGCAGTTCTTC; CDR3aa: CSALQSFYNEQFF
abundance: NA; v_gene: TRBV6-6; j_gene: TRBJ1-1; d_gene: TRBD1; CDR3nt: TGTGCCAGCAGTGACTCCGGACAGGGGAACACTGAAGCTTTCTTT; CDR3aa: CASSDSGQGNTEAFF
abundance: few; v_gene: TRBV9; j_gene: TRBJ1-1; d_gene: TRBD1; CDR3nt: TGTGCCAGCAGCGTAGGAGGGACAGGGGGCAGGAACACTGAAGCTTTCTTT; CDR3aa: CASSVGGTGGRNTEAFF
abundance: NA; v_gene: TRBV18; j_gene: TRBJ2-3; d_gene: NA; CDR3nt: TGTGCCAGCTCACCGGTCCGGGATTCCGATACGCAGTATTTT; CDR3aa: CASSPVRDSDTQYF
abundance: NA; v_gene: TRBV7-9; j_gene: TRBJ2-3; d_gene: TRBD2; CDR3nt: TGTGCCAGCAGCAGGACTAGCGGGACCACAGATACGCAGTATTTT; CDR3aa: CASSRTSGTTDTQYF
abundance: NA; v_gene: TRBV19; j_gene: TRBJ1-6; d_gene: NA; CDR3nt: TGTGCCAGTAGTGGGGGCGCTATATTATATAATTCACCCCTCCACTTT; CDR3aa: CASSGGAILYNSPLHF
abundance: NA; v_gene: TRBV30; j_gene: TRBJ1-2; d_gene: TRBD1; CDR3nt: TGTGCCTGGAGGGGGAAGGGGGCTAGAAGCTACACCTTC; CDR3aa: CAWRGKGARSYTF
abundance: once; v_gene: TRBV5-6; j_gene: TRBJ2-7; d_gene: TRBD2; CDR3nt: TGTGCCAGCAGCTTGGGACTAGCGGGATACTACGAGCAGTACTTC; CDR3aa: CASSLGLAGYYEQYF
abundance: NA; v_gene: TRBV10-1; j_gene: TRBJ2-3; d_gene: NA; CDR3nt: TGCGCCAGCAAGGATCGACAGGCCACAGATACGCAGTATTTT; CDR3aa: CASKDRQATDTQYF
abundance: NA; v_gene: TRBV19; j_gene: TRBJ2-5; d_gene: TRBD2; CDR3nt: TGTGCCAGTAGTGATACTAGCGGACAGATCCAGTACTTC; CDR3aa: CASSDTSGQIQYF
abundance: NA; v_gene: TRBV6-5; j_gene: TRBJ2-2; d_gene: NA; CDR3nt: TGTGCCAGCAGTACTCTAAACACCGGGGAGCTGTTTTTT; CDR3aa: CASSTLNTGELFF
abundance: NA; v_gene: TRBV15; j_gene: TRBJ2-7; d_gene: NA; CDR3nt: TGTGCCACCAGCCCTCGCCGAGGTCACGAGCAGTACTTC; CDR3aa: CATSPRRGHEQYF
abundance: NA; v_gene: TRBV9; j_gene: TRBJ1-1; d_gene: NA; CDR3nt: TGTGCCAGCAGCGTAGCTGGAGTGAACACTGAAGCTTTCTTT; CDR3aa: CASSVAGVNTEAFF
abundance: NA; v_gene: TRBV6-5; j_gene: TRBJ2-7; d_gene: TRBD1; CDR3nt: TGTGCCAGCAGTTACACCGGACAGGGGGCCCTCAAGCAGTACTTC; CDR3aa: CASSYTGQGALKQYF
abundance: NA; v_gene: TRBV4-1; j_gene: TRBJ2-7; d_gene: TRBD1; CDR3nt: TGCGCCAGCAGCCAAGCGCCGGGACAGGGCCCCCACGAGCAGTACTTC; CDR3aa: CASSQAPGQGPHEQYF
abundance: NA; v_gene: TRBV10-2; j_gene: TRBJ2-7; d_gene: NA; CDR3nt: TGCGCCAGCAGTGAGAGGAGGCGGGTCTACGAGCAGTACTTC; CDR3aa: CASSERRRVYEQYF
abundance: NA; v_gene: TRBV5-1; j_gene: TRBJ1-1; d_gene: TRBD1; CDR3nt: TGCGCCAGCAGCACCCAGACAGGGTCTGAAGCTTTCTTT; CDR3aa: CASSTQTGSEAFF
abundance: few; v_gene: TRBV4-1; j_gene: TRBJ2-7; d_gene: TRBD2; CDR3nt: TGCGCCAGCAGCCAACCCGGACTAGCGGGGCCGACCTACGAGCAGTACTTC; CDR3aa: CASSQPGLAGPTYEQYF
abundance: NA; v_gene: TRBV28; j_gene: TRBJ1-5; d_gene: NA; CDR3nt: TGTGCCAGCAGTTTAGCAGGGAGGAATCAGCCCCAGCATTTT; CDR3aa: CASSLAGRNQPQHF
abundance: NA; v_gene: TRBV10-2; j_gene: TRBJ1-4; d_gene: TRBD1; CDR3nt: TGCGCCAGCGGCCTAGGGGGGACAGGGGCTGAAAAACTGTTTTTT; CDR3aa: CASGLGGTGAEKLFF